This T cell receptor beta chain was captured in a study of OX40 agonist ivuxolimab in advanced cancers. Here immunoSEQ multiplex PCR was the method, and the copy in TCRdb shows in-frame clones only, minus some. The repertoire holds about 90,000 clones, with roughly 93% as singletons. The CDR3 contains 17 residues. The germline CDR1 and CDR2 sequences are KGHSH and LQKENI. The trim removed 8 bases at V and 4 bases at J, leaving 14 bases unmatched. As concerns this clone: Its specificity is unknown.

Study results and caveats: Antigen specificity was not determined for the expanded peripheral T cells.

This TCR was sampled from an adult with an advanced solid tumor such as melanoma, head and neck, liver or kidney cancer. The chain employs TRBV18 and TRBJ2-6, with TRBD1 matching 7 bases. This material consisted of CD4+ or CD8+ T cells sorted from blood, taken in a trial of the OX40 agonist ivuxolimab. The CDR3 reads CASTTGTALSGANVLTF. The CDR3 DNA sequence: TGTGCCAGCACCACCGGGACAGCCCTCTCCGGGGCCAACGTCCTGACTTTC.